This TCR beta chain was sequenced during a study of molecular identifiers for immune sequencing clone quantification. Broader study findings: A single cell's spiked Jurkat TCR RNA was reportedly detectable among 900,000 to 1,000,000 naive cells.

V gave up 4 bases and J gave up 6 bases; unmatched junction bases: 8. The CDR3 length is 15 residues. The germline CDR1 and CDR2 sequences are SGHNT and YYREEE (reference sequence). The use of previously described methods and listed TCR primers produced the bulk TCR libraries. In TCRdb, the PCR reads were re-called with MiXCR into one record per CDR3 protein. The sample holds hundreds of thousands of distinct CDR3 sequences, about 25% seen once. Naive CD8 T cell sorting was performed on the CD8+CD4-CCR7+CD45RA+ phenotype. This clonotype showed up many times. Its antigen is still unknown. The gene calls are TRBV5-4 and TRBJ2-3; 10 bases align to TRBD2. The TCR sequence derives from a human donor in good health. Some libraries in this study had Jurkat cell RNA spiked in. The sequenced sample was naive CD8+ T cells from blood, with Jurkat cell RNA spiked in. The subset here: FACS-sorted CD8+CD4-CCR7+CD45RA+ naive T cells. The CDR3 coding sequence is TGTGCCAGCAGCCAACAAGCGGGAGGGCCGGATACGCAGTATTTT. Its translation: CASSQQAGGPDTQYF.